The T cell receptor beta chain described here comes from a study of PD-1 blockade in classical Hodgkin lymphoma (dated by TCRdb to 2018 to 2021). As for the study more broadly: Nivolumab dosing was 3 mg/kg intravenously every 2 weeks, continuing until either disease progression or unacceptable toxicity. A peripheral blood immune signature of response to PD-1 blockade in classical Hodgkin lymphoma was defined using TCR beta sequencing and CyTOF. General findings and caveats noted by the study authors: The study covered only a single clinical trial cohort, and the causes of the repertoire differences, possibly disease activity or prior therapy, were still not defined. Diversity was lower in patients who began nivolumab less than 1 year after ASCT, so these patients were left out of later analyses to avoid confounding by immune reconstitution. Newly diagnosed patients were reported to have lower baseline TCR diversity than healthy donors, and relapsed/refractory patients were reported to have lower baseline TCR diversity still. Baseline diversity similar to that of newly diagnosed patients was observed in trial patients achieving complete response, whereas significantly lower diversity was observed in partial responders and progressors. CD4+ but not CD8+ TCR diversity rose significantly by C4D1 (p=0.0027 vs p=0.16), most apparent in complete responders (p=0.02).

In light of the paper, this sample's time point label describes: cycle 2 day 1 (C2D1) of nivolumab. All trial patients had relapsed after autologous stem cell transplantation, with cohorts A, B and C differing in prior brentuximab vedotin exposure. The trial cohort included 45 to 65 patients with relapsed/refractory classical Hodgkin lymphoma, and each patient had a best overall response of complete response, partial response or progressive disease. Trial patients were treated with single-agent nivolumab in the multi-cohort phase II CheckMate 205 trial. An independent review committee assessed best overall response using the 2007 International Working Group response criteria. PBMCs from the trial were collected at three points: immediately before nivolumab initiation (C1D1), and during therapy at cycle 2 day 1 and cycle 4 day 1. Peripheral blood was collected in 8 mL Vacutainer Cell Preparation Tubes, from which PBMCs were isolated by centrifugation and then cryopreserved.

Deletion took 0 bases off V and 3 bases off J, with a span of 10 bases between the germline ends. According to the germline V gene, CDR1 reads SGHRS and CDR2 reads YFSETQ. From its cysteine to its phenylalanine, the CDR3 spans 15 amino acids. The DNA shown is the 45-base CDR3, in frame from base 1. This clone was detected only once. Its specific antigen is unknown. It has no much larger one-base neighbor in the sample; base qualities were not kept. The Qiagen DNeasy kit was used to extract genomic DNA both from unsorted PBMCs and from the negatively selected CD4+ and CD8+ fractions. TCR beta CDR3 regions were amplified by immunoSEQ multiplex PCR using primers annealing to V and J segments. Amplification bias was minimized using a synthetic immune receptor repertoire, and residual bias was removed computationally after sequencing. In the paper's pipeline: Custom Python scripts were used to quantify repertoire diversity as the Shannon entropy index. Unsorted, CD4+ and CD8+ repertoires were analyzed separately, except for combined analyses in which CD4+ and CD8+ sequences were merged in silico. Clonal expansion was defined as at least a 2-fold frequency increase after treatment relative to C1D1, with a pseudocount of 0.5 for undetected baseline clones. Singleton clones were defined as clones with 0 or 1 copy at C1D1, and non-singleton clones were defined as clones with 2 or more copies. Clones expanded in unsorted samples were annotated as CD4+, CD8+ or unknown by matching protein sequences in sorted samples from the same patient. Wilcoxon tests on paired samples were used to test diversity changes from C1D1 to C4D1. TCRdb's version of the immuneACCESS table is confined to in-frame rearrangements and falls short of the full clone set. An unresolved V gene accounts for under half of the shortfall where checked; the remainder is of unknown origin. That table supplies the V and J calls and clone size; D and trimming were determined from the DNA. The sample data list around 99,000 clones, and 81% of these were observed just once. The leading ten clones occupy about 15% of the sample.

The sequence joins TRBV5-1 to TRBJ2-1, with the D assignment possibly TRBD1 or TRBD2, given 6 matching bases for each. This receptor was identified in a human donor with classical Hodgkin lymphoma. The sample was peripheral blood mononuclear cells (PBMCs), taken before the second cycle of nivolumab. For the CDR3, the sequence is CASSLDGGHYNEQFF. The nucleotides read TGCGCCAGCAGCTTGGATGGGGGGCACTACAATGAGCAGTTCTTC.